Detailed here is one T cell receptor beta chain. This sample is drawn from a study of CD8+ T cells in alopecia areata. Regarding treatment: oral pan-JAK inhibitor, 5-10 mg twice daily. Isolated RNA was reverse transcribed into cDNA used as the sequencing template. Only in-frame clones appear in the TCRdb table, and some are missing; sequencing was by immunoSEQ multiplex PCR. The table has 140,000 to 150,000 clones, nearly 55% seen once; the top ten hold about 15%. V lost 5 bases and J lost 3; bases outside the gene matches: 7. The CDR3 is 14 amino acids. Germline CDR1 and CDR2: MNHEY and SVGAGI. This specimen consisted of CD8+ T cells sorted from blood, obtained at week 4, from a patient treated with tofacitinib. This rearrangement joins TRBV6-5 to TRBJ2-7; 7 bases fit TRBD1. The clonotype originates from a human donor with alopecia areata. Written as DNA, the CDR3 is TGTGCCAGCAGTAGCCGGGACAGATTCTACGAGCAGTACTTC. Translation: CASSSRDRFYEQYF.